The source of this T cell receptor beta chain is a study of response to subunit inactivated influenza vaccine. Turning to this clonotype: One junction end does not reproduce the germline sequence, and a read error may be involved.

One entry per CDR3 protein, called by TCRdb with MiXCR from the RT-PCR reads. The table shows roughly 500,000 distinct CDR3 sequences, with around 21% occurring only once. The same sample was also used in a study of T cells expressing NK-cell markers. According to that study: cDNA encoding TCR beta was synthesized via 5'RACE template switching incorporating UMIs. Eight donors were sequenced, seven testing HCMV-seropositive and one testing seronegative.

This receptor was obtained from a man aged 50 or older who received an inactivated influenza vaccine. Here the sequenced sample was CD4+ T cells sorted from PBMCs, taken 11 to 12 days after vaccination.

As DNA, the CDR3 is TGCAGTGCCAGAGGCAGGGGGAGCACAGATACGCAGTATTTT. Encoded protein: CSARGRGSTDTQYF. The chain carries TRBV20-1 and TRBJ2-3; TRBD1 matches 7 bases. Germline assignment: CDR1 DFQATT and CDR2 SNEGSKA (reference sequence). The CDR3 contains 14 residues.